Listed below are T cell receptor beta chains from one sample, sequenced in a study of beta chain features in type 1 diabetes. Assay used: immunoSEQ multiplex PCR; TCRdb lists only in-frame clones, some missing. The sample has 630,000 or so clones; over 13% are singletons. Sequenced input: naive CD4+ T cells from blood. All receptors derive from a man between 18 and 35 years old with type 1 diabetes. Each CDR3 is given with its conserved first and last residue. The order of the fields is CDR3 DNA, CDR3 protein, J gene, V gene, clone size, D gene. The D gene is left open where the match is weak. Not all rows give a size; the values are once, few, many and, for expanded clones, a class.

CDR3nt: TGTGCCTGGAGCATAGCGGGAGGACCAGATACGCAGTATTTT; CDR3aa: CAWSIAGGPDTQYF; j_gene: TRBJ2-3; v_gene: TRBV30; abundance: NA; d_gene: TRBD2
CDR3nt: TGTGCCAGCAGTTACCGGACTAGCGGGAGGGCCGGGGAGCTGTTTTTT; CDR3aa: CASSYRTSGRAGELFF; j_gene: TRBJ2-2; v_gene: TRBV6-6; abundance: once; d_gene: TRBD2
CDR3nt: TGTGCCACCAGCACCCAACTTACTAGCGGGACGCAGTACTTC; CDR3aa: CATSTQLTSGTQYF; j_gene: TRBJ2-7; v_gene: TRBV15; abundance: NA; d_gene: TRBD2
CDR3nt: TGTGCCAGCAGTGAAGGGCTTGGACGGGATCAGCCCCAGCATTTT; CDR3aa: CASSEGLGRDQPQHF; j_gene: TRBJ1-5; v_gene: TRBV6-1; abundance: few; d_gene: NA
CDR3nt: TGTGCCAGCTCACCGGGTGCCAACTACGAGCAGTACTTC; CDR3aa: CASSPGANYEQYF; j_gene: TRBJ2-7; v_gene: TRBV18; abundance: NA; d_gene: NA
CDR3nt: TGTGCCAGCAGTTTATCGGACAGGGGCAATTCACCCCTCCACTTT; CDR3aa: CASSLSDRGNSPLHF; j_gene: TRBJ1-6; v_gene: TRBV28; abundance: NA; d_gene: TRBD1
CDR3nt: TGTGCCAGCAGCCAAGTTAAGATCTCTGGGGCCAACGTCCTGACTTTC; CDR3aa: CASSQVKISGANVLTF; j_gene: TRBJ2-6; v_gene: TRBV14; abundance: few; d_gene: NA
CDR3nt: TGCGTCTGGCGAGCTGGAAACACCATATATTTT; CDR3aa: CVWRAGNTIYF; j_gene: TRBJ1-3; v_gene: TRBV30; abundance: NA; d_gene: NA
CDR3nt: TGTGCCAGCAGCCATCGAATAGGAGATTCCCCCTATGGCTACACCTTC; CDR3aa: CASSHRIGDSPYGYTF; j_gene: TRBJ1-2; v_gene: TRBV4-2; abundance: few; d_gene: NA
CDR3nt: TGTGCCAGCAGCGTAGCCCAGGGAACTGAAGCTTTCTTT; CDR3aa: CASSVAQGTEAFF; j_gene: TRBJ1-1; v_gene: TRBV9; abundance: few; d_gene: NA
CDR3nt: TGCGCCAGCAGCCTCGACAGCAATAGCAATCAGCCCCAGCATTTT; CDR3aa: CASSLDSNSNQPQHF; j_gene: TRBJ1-5; v_gene: TRBV5-1; abundance: NA; d_gene: NA
CDR3nt: TGTGCCAGCAGCTTAGGACAGGGGGCATATCAGCCCCAGCATTTT; CDR3aa: CASSLGQGAYQPQHF; j_gene: TRBJ1-5; v_gene: TRBV7-2; abundance: NA; d_gene: TRBD1
CDR3nt: TGTGCCACCAGCAGAGATCATCTAGAAAAACTGTTTTTT; CDR3aa: CATSRDHLEKLFF; j_gene: TRBJ1-4; v_gene: TRBV15; abundance: NA; d_gene: NA
CDR3nt: TGCAGTGCGCAGAGGACCGATGAGCAGTTCTTC; CDR3aa: CSAQRTDEQFF; j_gene: TRBJ2-1; v_gene: TRBV20-1; abundance: few; d_gene: NA
CDR3nt: TGTGCTAGCAGCTTGAATCCCGGAAACAATGAGCAGTTCTTC; CDR3aa: CASSLNPGNNEQFF; j_gene: TRBJ2-1; v_gene: TRBV7-7; abundance: few; d_gene: NA
CDR3nt: TGTGCCATCAATGCGGGGACAGGGAGCCCCTACGAGCAGTACTTC; CDR3aa: CAINAGTGSPYEQYF; j_gene: TRBJ2-7; v_gene: TRBV10-3; abundance: once; d_gene: TRBD1
CDR3nt: TGTGCCAGCAGCCAAATGACAGATGGCTACACCTTC; CDR3aa: CASSQMTDGYTF; j_gene: TRBJ1-2; v_gene: TRBV5-4; abundance: NA; d_gene: NA
CDR3nt: TGCAGCGTTACGACGACGGACGAGCAGTTCTTC; CDR3aa: CSVTTTDEQFF; j_gene: TRBJ2-1; v_gene: TRBV29-1; abundance: few; d_gene: NA
CDR3nt: TGTGCCAGCCGGGGGGACTCTGGGGCCAACGTCCTGACTTTC; CDR3aa: CASRGDSGANVLTF; j_gene: TRBJ2-6; v_gene: TRBV2; abundance: few; d_gene: TRBD2
CDR3nt: TGTGCCAGCAGCTTGGAGCCTGGGGCCAACGTCCTGACTTTC; CDR3aa: CASSLEPGANVLTF; j_gene: TRBJ2-6; v_gene: TRBV5-4; abundance: few; d_gene: NA
CDR3nt: TGTGCCAGCAGCGTAGGTGGCAGCCCCTACGAGCAGTACTTC; CDR3aa: CASSVGGSPYEQYF; j_gene: TRBJ2-7; v_gene: TRBV9; abundance: NA; d_gene: NA
CDR3nt: TGTGCCAGCAGCGTAGAGCCGGGACAGAACACCGGGGAGCTGTTTTTT; CDR3aa: CASSVEPGQNTGELFF; j_gene: TRBJ2-2; v_gene: TRBV9; abundance: NA; d_gene: NA
CDR3nt: TGTTCCGCTGGGACTGAAGCTTTCTTT; CDR3aa: CSAGTEAFF; j_gene: TRBJ1-1; v_gene: TRBV7-2; abundance: few; d_gene: NA
CDR3nt: TGCGCCAGCAGCTTGGGAACAACCAGCTACGAGCAGTACTTC; CDR3aa: CASSLGTTSYEQYF; j_gene: TRBJ2-7; v_gene: TRBV5-1; abundance: few; d_gene: NA
CDR3nt: TGTGCCAGCTCCACGGCAACTAATGAAAAACTGTTTTTT; CDR3aa: CASSTATNEKLFF; j_gene: TRBJ1-4; v_gene: TRBV27; abundance: few; d_gene: NA
CDR3nt: TGTGCCAGCAGCCAGTGGGCGGCGGTTCGTGAAAAACTGTTTTTT; CDR3aa: CASSQWAAVREKLFF; j_gene: TRBJ1-4; v_gene: TRBV7-8; abundance: NA; d_gene: NA
CDR3nt: TGTGCCAGCAGCGTAGAGGGGAGAGGGGATGAGCAGTTCTTC; CDR3aa: CASSVEGRGDEQFF; j_gene: TRBJ2-1; v_gene: TRBV9; abundance: NA; d_gene: NA
CDR3nt: TGTGCCAGCAGCTTGCTTTGGGGCACTGAAGCTTTCTTT; CDR3aa: CASSLLWGTEAFF; j_gene: TRBJ1-1; v_gene: TRBV5-5; abundance: NA; d_gene: NA
CDR3nt: TGTGCCAGCTCACCCGGACAGGGAGGAAGTCAGCCCCAGCATTTT; CDR3aa: CASSPGQGGSQPQHF; j_gene: TRBJ1-5; v_gene: TRBV18; abundance: NA; d_gene: TRBD1
CDR3nt: TGCAGCGTGCAAGGACAGGGCAACTATGGCTACACCTTC; CDR3aa: CSVQGQGNYGYTF; j_gene: TRBJ1-2; v_gene: TRBV29-1; abundance: few; d_gene: TRBD1